The clone carrying this T cell receptor beta chain has just a few counts. The antigen is unknown. The read stops 3 residues short of the end of the CDR3; the missing end is completed from the germline J gene. This CDR3 region has 15 residues. The germline gives CDR1 MNHEY, CDR2 SVGEGT. These data originate in a study of T cell clonality in common variable immunodeficiency. The study's findings and limits: Fewer TCRbeta clones were shared among CVID subjects than controls.

Using immunoSEQ multiplex PCR, the repertoire was profiled, and TCRdb retains in-frame clones only, with some absent. This sample has about 66,000 clones, each found more than once. The origin of this receptor is a person between 18 and 75 years old in good health. The rearrangement joins TRBV6-2 or TRBV6-3 to TRBJ1-2; no firm D call. Sequenced material: peripheral blood mononuclear cells. The part of the CDR3 DNA that was read is TGTGCCAGCAGCCCGACTACCACCCAGTGGAGCGAC. It translates to CASSPTTTQWSD. From start to end, the CDR3 is CASSPTTTQWSDYTF.